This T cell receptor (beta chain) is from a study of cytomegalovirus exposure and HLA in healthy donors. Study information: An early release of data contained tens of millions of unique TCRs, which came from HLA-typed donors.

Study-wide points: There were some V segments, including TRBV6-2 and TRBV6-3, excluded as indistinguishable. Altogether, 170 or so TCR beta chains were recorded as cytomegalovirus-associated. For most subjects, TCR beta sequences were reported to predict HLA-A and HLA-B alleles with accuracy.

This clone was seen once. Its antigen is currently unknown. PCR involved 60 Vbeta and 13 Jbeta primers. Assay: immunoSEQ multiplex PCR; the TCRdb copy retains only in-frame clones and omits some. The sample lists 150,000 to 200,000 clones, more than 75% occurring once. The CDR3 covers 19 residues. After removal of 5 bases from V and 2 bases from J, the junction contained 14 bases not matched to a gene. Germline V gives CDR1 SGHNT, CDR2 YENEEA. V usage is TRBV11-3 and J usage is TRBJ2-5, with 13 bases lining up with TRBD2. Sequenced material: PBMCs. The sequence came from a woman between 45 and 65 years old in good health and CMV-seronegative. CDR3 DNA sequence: TGTGCCAGCAGCCTCCCTATTCCCGGGACTAGCGGGGCGCAAGAGACCCAGTACTTC. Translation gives CASSLPIPGTSGAQETQYF.